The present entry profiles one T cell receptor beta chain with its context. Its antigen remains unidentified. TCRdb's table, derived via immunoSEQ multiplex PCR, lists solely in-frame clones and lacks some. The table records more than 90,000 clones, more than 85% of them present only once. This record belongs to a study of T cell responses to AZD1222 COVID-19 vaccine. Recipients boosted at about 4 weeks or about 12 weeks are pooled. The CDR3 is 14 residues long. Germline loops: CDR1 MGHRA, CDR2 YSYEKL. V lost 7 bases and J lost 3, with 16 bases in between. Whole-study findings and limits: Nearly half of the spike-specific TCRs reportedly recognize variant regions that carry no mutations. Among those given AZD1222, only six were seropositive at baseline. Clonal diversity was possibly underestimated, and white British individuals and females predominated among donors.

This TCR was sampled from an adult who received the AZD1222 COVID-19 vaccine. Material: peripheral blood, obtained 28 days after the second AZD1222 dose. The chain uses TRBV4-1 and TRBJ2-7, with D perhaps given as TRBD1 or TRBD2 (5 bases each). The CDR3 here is CASKVGWDDYEQYF. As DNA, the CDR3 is TGCGCCAGCAAAGTGGGGTGGGACGACTACGAGCAGTACTTC.